This TCR beta chain was retrieved from a study of T cell responses to AZD1222 COVID-19 vaccine (dated by TCRdb to about 2021). Describing the broader study: Because spike-specific TCR depth and breadth did not differ between the two schedules, AZD1222 recipients who got a second dose at roughly 4 weeks were pooled with those who got a second dose at roughly 12 weeks. TCR sequencing covered more than 230 trial participants: about 210 given two doses of AZD1222 and 26 given two doses of MenACWY control vaccine. Enrollment into the trials was organized by age into subgroups of 18-55, 56-69 and 70-plus years, and those subgroups contained roughly 150, 30 and 60 TCR-sequenced participants, respectively. Overall results and qualifications from the work: After two AZD1222 doses, both the breadth and the depth of spike-specific TCRs were significantly higher than at day 0 and than in MenACWY recipients. In the small 56-69-year group, the increase in depth fell short of significance, most likely because of low power. Conclusions about previously exposed vaccinees are limited because only six or seven AZD1222 recipients were SARS-CoV-2 seropositive at baseline. Because no day 14 peak-response samples were available, repertoires were characterized only after the peak T cell response. Vaccine-associated CD4 TCRs spanned the whole spike protein, with dominant responses in regions 160-218 and 743-854. Participants were mostly white British and included more females than males, and it was suggested by the authors that clonal diversity may have been underestimated. Reportedly, close to half of the unique spike-specific TCRs recognized epitopes lying outside the regions that are mutated in the B.1.351 and B.1.1.7 variants.

This clone appeared a few times. Its antigen is unknown. Per-base quality was not reported, and no clone a single base away is much larger than it. The CDR3 starts with the cysteine, ends with the phenylalanine, and has 13 residues. Only CDR3 DNA is held: 39 bases, read in frame from base 1. From the germline V gene, CDR1 is SQVTM and CDR2 is ANQGSEA. Trimming takes 5 bases from V and 4 bases from J, and the germline ends sit 15 bases apart. Read against the paper, the sample's time point label means: baseline before first vaccination. Vaccinee samples came from UK trials COV001 and COV002, including a single-blind randomized controlled phase 2/3 trial of AZD1222 (ChAdOx1 nCoV-19) in healthy adults. For TCRbeta chain sequencing, PBMC samples from trial participants were taken at day 0 and at day 28 after the second dose. The CDR3 regions of human TCRbeta chains were analyzed by immunosequencing. In the authors' own workflow: Repertoire TCRs were matched against a reference library of SARS-CoV-2-specific TCRs generated with the MIRA antigen-specificity platform. Breadth meant the fraction of unique TCRs that were SARS-CoV-2-associated, whereas depth meant the fraction of total T cells that were SARS-CoV-2-associated. Using the MIRA data, every spike-specific TCR was mapped to the spike region that the TCR reacted to and assigned to either a CD4 or a CD8 class. Log10-transformed breadth and depth values were compared by one-way ANOVA with Sidak's multiple comparisons tests. Held by TCRdb, this immuneACCESS table contains in-frame sequences only and omits some clones. Under half of the omission traces to an unresolved V gene where checked; the cause of the rest is unknown. The V and J calls and clone size are taken from that table; D and trimming were inferred from the DNA. The sample has around 110,000 clones on record, roughly 87% of them singletons. The top ten clones comprise roughly 7.4% of the sample.

The sequenced sample was peripheral blood, obtained on day 0 of AZD1222 vaccination. The TCR was taken from an adult in good health. The rearrangement joined TRBV29-1 to TRBJ2-7; a tentative D call is TRBD1 (6 bases match). Read as DNA, the sequence is TGCAGCGTTAGTGTGGCAGGGGTGTACGAGCAGTACTTC. It specifies CSVSVAGVYEQYF.